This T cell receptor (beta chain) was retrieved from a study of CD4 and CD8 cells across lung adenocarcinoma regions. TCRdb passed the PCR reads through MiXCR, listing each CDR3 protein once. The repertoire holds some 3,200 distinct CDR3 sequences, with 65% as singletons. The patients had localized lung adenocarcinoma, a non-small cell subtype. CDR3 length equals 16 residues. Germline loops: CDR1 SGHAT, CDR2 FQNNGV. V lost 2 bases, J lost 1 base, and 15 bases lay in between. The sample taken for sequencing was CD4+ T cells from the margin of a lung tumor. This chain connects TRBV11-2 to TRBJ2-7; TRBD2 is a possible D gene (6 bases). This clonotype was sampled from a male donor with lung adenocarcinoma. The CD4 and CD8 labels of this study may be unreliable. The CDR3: CASSLWAGPSSYEQYF. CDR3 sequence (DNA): TGTGCCAGCAGCTTATGGGCGGGGCCTTCTTCCTACGAGCAGTACTTC.